Listed here are 9 T cell receptor beta chains from one sample, sequenced in a study of human T cells and chemical hapten exposure. Time point indicated: patch test 3, about 24 weeks after DPC sensitization. Treatment denoted: therapeutic diphenylcyclopropenone sensitization with weekly scalp DPC. TCRdb redid the calling of the RACE reads with MiXCR, one entry per CDR3 protein. The sample contains under 200,000 distinct CDR3 sequences, roughly a quarter of which appear only once. The material was whole blood, obtained in connection with sensitization to the hapten diphenylcyclopropenone (DPC). These receptors came from a woman under 30 with alopecia areata. Some clones in this sample may be carry-over from other donors' samples.

This clonotype has more than one count but fewer than ten. CDR3 nucleotides: TGCGCCAGCAGCCAAGATGGAGGTCAGCCCCAGCATTTT. Translation: CASSQDGGQPQHF. The chain is built from TRBV4-3 and TRBJ1-5; unclear D gene. This CDR3 comprises 13 residues. Trimming took 0 bases from V and 6 from J, leaving 6 bases between them. From germline, CDR1 is LGHNA and CDR2 YSLEER.

V is TRBV9 and J is TRBJ2-7, with 8 bases fitting TRBD2. Germline loops: CDR1 SGDLS, CDR2 YYNGEE. This CDR3 is 14 amino acids long. Germline trimming cut 4 bases from V and 6 bases from J; bases unmatched to any gene: 9. The DNA of the CDR3 is TGTGCCAGCAGCCCCCTTTCGGGAGGGGTCGAGCAGTACTTC. This translates into CASSPLSGGVEQYF.

The gene calls are TRBV9 and TRBJ1-4; possible D gene TRBD1, 6 bases. Trimming left V 1 base short and J 7 bases short, with 11 bases between. CDR1 is SGDLS, CDR2 YYNGEE, per germline. The CDR3 loop spans 14 amino acids. The CDR3 loop reads CASSVTGRGEKLFF. The CDR3 DNA is TGTGCCAGCAGCGTAACAGGGCGGGGTGAAAAACTGTTTTTT.

The CDR3, as DNA: TGCAGTGCTAGTTCCGCGGGCAGGGGAGGAACTAATGAAAAACTGTTTTTT. This sequence encodes CSASSAGRGGTNEKLFF. This chain uses TRBV20-1 with TRBJ1-4; D is possibly TRBD1 (6 bases). The CDR3 has 17 amino acids. V dropped 3 bases and J dropped 1 base, with 18 bases sitting between them. Per germline, CDR1 DFQATT and CDR2 SNEGSKA (reference sequence).

The CDR3: CASSQDGPGQGAYEQYF. The CDR3 DNA follows: TGCGCCAGCAGCCAAGATGGTCCGGGACAGGGGGCGTACGAGCAGTACTTC. This chain links TRBV4-3 with TRBJ2-7; 12 bases are a match to TRBD1. The germline CDR1 and CDR2 sequences are LGHNA and YSLEER. CDR3 length: 17 residues. Germline trimming cut 0 bases from V and 4 bases from J; bases unmatched to any gene: 7.

V and J are TRBV7-2 and TRBJ2-1; TRBD1 or TRBD2 may be the D gene (7 bases each). V was clipped by 5 bases and J by 7 bases, with 18 bases between them. Germline CDR1 SGHTA, CDR2 FQGNSA. The CDR3 loop spans 15 amino acids. For the CDR3, the DNA is TGTGCCAGCAGCAAAATGGGAGGGGGCGGGAATGAGCAGTTCTTC. Amino acid sequence: CASSKMGGGGNEQFF. The full variable domain, its missing parts supplied by reference TRBV7-2 and TRBJ2-1, is GAGVSQSPSNKVTEKGKDVELRCDPISGHTALYWYRQSLGQGLEFLIYFQGNSAPDKSGLPSDRFSAERTGGSVSTLTIQRTQQEDSAVYLCASSKMGGGGNEQFFGPGTRLTVL.

This rearrangement joins TRBV7-8 to TRBJ1-6; 7 bases fit TRBD1. Germline CDR1 SGHVS, CDR2 FQNEAQ. The CDR3 runs to 14 residues. J gave up 7 bases and V 3 bases, and 3 bases lay outside the gene matches. The CDR3 protein is CASSLGQPNSPLHF. CDR3 bases: TGTGCCAGCAGCTTGGGACAGCCCAATTCACCCCTCCACTTT.

The rearrangement joins TRBV20-1 to TRBJ2-3; D gene uncertain. Deletions cut 6 bases from V and 6 bases from J, with 16 bases between. Per germline, CDR1 DFQATT and CDR2 SNEGSKA (reference sequence). The CDR3 has 13 residues. CDR3 protein: CSAKTEGRDTQYF. CDR3 sequence (DNA): TGCAGTGCCAAAACTGAAGGCCGGGATACGCAGTATTTT.

A few counts support this clonotype. V usage is TRBV20-1 and J usage is TRBJ1-5, with D tentatively TRBD1 (5 bases). Germline V gene data show CDR1 as DFQATT and CDR2 as SNEGSKA (reference sequence). The CDR3 length is 12 residues. V was clipped by 3 bases and J by 7 bases, with 10 bases between them. CDR3 sequence (DNA): TGCAGTGCTAGCGGGGGGATCCAGCCCCAGCATTTT. Translating it yields CSASGGIQPQHF.